This T cell receptor beta chain comes out of a study of cytomegalovirus exposure and HLA in healthy donors. The sample holds a few counts of this clone. In germline, CDR1 is LNHDA, CDR2 SQIVND (reference sequence). The junction had 1 base not matched to a gene; V was cut back by 6 bases and J by 5 bases. This CDR3 has 12 residues. PCR employed 60 Vbeta and 13 Jbeta primers. Data came from immunoSEQ multiplex PCR; TCRdb stores just in-frame clones and leaves some out. The repertoire holds 250,000 to 350,000 clones, roughly 90% seen once, with roughly 4% in the top ten. Sequences were obtained from PBMCs. The receptor was isolated from a middle-aged man in good health and CMV-seropositive. The chain combines TRBV19 with TRBJ1-5; 7 nucleotides line up with TRBD1. CDR3: CASSRGYQPQHF. CDR3 DNA: TGTGCCAGTAGCAGGGGGTATCAGCCCCAGCATTTT.